This passage covers 7 T cell receptor beta chains from one sample sequenced in a study of regulatory T cells in long-lasting Graves disease (dated by TCRdb to the early 2020s). The sample's time point label is to be understood as: persistent/refractory GD, antithyroid drugs over 5 years with positive TRAb. For both TCR sequencing and RNA sequencing, RNA was extracted from PBMCs using TRIzol. The library was produced with multiplex PCR. Sequencer: Illumina HiSeq 4000. iRepertoire HTBI primers and Arm-PCR amplification of CDR3 regions were used to construct TCR beta libraries. In-frame beta chains were kept once TCRdb had trimmed the public reads at Q25 with fastp and called clones with MiXCR. Rows with one shared CDR3 protein collapse into an entry with the most common genes and DNA. In this sample the table shows 500,000 to 800,000 distinct CDR3 sequences, around 30% of which occur a single time. Around 42% of the sample is taken by the ten largest.

The sample was peripheral blood mononuclear cells (PBMCs), taken when the disease was refractory, from a patient treated with antithyroid drugs. The receptors here all came from a female donor with Graves disease.

The table lists this clonotype with many counts. V and J are TRBV12-3 or TRBV12-4 and TRBJ1-1; 9 bases agree with TRBD1. This CDR3 is built from 15 residues. Germline trimming cut 5 bases from V and 1 base from J; bases unmatched to any gene: 5. In DNA form, the CDR3 reads TGTGCCAGCAGTACCCGGGACAGGGAGAACACTGAAGCTTTCTTT. Translating gives CASSTRDRENTEAFF.

This clonotype was seen more than once but under ten times. J is TRBJ1-1 and V is TRBV5-1, with TRBD1 matching 8 bases. Per germline, CDR1 SGHRS and CDR2 YFSETQ. The CDR3 has 14 residues. The ends lost 3 bases at V and 4 bases at J; junction bases unmatched: 5. CDR3 amino acids: CASSSTTGGTEAFF. CDR3 coding DNA: TGCGCCAGCAGCTCCACCACAGGGGGCACTGAAGCTTTCTTT.

This clonotype was detected many times. Germline and junction disagree at one end, which may indicate a read error. The rearrangement links TRBV10-1 to TRBJ2-7; 10 positions agree with TRBD2. Germline V gene data show CDR1 as WNHNN and CDR2 as SYGVQD (reference sequence). The CDR3 is 15 amino acids. The DNA for the CDR3 is TGTGCCAGCAGTGAACTAGCGGGGCCCTCCTACGAGCAGTACTTC. Residues: CASSELAGPSYEQYF.

CDR3 region: CSVQRGGGGTEAFF. The CDR3 DNA follows: TGCAGCGTCCAGCGGGGGGGCGGTGGCACTGAAGCTTTCTTT. J is TRBJ1-1 and V is TRBV29-1, with D possibly being TRBD1 (6 bases). Germline loops: CDR1 SQVTM, CDR2 ANQGSEA. The V end was cut by 6 bases, the J end by 4 bases, with 18 bases between. The CDR3 extends over 14 amino acids.

This chain uses TRBV27 with TRBJ1-4, with D possibly matching TRBD1 (5 bases). Deletions cut 6 bases from V and 0 bases from J, with 11 bases between. The length of the CDR3 is 15 residues. Germline assignment: CDR1 MNHEY and CDR2 SMNVEV (reference sequence). The CDR3, as DNA: TGTGCCAGCAGACGATACAGGTCAACTAATGAAAAACTGTTTTTT. Encoded protein: CASRRYRSTNEKLFF. Full variable domain (outside the CDR3, taken from reference TRBV27 and TRBJ1-4): EAQVTQNPRYLITVTGKKLTVTCSQNMNHEYMSWYRQDPGLGLRQIYYSMNVEVTDKGDVPEGYKVSRKEKRNFPLILESPSPNQTSLYFCASRRYRSTNEKLFFGSGTQLSVL.

A few counts support this clonotype. The chain uses TRBV20-1 and TRBJ2-7; a weak D match, TRBD2 (6 bases). CDR1 DFQATT and CDR2 SNEGSKA come from the germline V gene (reference sequence). The V end lost 0 bases, the J end lost 4 bases, and 19 bases lay between the germline ends. The CDR3 loop spans 16 amino acids. The CDR3 coding sequence is TGCAGTGCTAGAGATCTGTCAGGAGGGGATCAGTACGAGCAGTACTTC. Translated: CSARDLSGGDQYEQYF.

The chain couples TRBV6-1 to TRBJ1-1, with 9 positions matching TRBD1. Per the germline V gene, CDR1 is MNHNS and CDR2 is SASEGT. V lost 11 bases to trimming and J lost 5 bases; unmatched junction nucleotides: 18. This CDR3 comprises 16 residues. CDR3 in DNA: TGTGCCGCCCAATTGACAGGGGGTTTCCGGTGGACTGAAGCTTTCTTT. This gives the protein CAAQLTGGFRWTEAFF.